The 18 T cell receptor beta chains given below trace back to one sample, sequenced in a study of T cells in Graves' hyperthyroidism and ophthalmopathy. Amplified regions were TCR beta CDR3 sequences from RNA transcripts. HTBI primers were the set used in a first-round RT-PCR of the TCR CDR3. TCRdb fed the multiplex PCR reads into MiXCR, producing one record per CDR3 protein. The sample comprises 350,000 or so distinct CDR3 sequences, approximately 18% of which are singletons, and approximately 33% rests with the top ten. The sequencing input was blood. These receptor sequences come from a woman in her 30s with Graves' hyperthyroidism that later progressed to Graves' ophthalmopathy.

In the case of this clonotype: A junction end diverges from the germline sequence, so it may reflect a read error. The chain joins TRBV24-1 to TRBJ1-4, with a possible D match to TRBD1 (5 bases). Looked up from germline, CDR1 is KGHDR and CDR2 is SFDVKD. The CDR3 spans 16 residues. Here the CDR3 reads CATNDSTGVGNEKLIF. In DNA, the CDR3 is TGTGCCACCAATGATTCCACAGGAGTAGGAAATGAAAAACTGATTTTT.

This clonotype was detected many times. V and J are TRBV30 and TRBJ1-1, with D tentatively TRBD1 (6 bases). The CDR3 loop spans 11 amino acids. Germline CDR1 reads GTSNPN; CDR2 reads SVGIG (reference sequence). Trimming removed 5 bases from V and 9 bases from J, with 13 bases in between. This CDR3 reads CAWGETGKAFF. DNA of the CDR3: TGTGCCTGGGGGGAGACAGGTAAAGCTTTCTTT.

The chain couples TRBV7-9 to TRBJ2-2; D call uncertain. This CDR3 is 15 amino acids long. Germline V gives CDR1 SEHNR, CDR2 FQNEAQ (reference sequence). V was cut by 1 base and J by 0 bases, with 6 bases left in between. The CDR3 reads CASSLGVTNTGELFF. The DNA for the CDR3 is TGTGCCAGCAGCTTAGGGGTAACGAACACCGGGGAGCTGTTTTTT.

For this clonotype: A clone one base away is much larger, so this may be a read error. Given the absence of the conserved phenylalanine or tryptophan at the CDR3 end, a read error is likely. V and J are TRBV7-8 and TRBJ1-1; D is uncertain. The CDR3 has 14 amino acids. Germline CDR1 is SGHVS and CDR2 is FQNEAQ. V lost 1 base, J lost 3 bases, and 9 bases lay in between. The CDR3 sequence: CASSLGGYDTEAFS. The DNA of the CDR3 is TGTGCCAGCAGCTTAGGAGGGTACGACACTGAAGCTTTCTCT.

This clonotype was counted many times. The V and J genes are TRBV20-1 and TRBJ2-7; 12 bases are shared with TRBD2. Germline assignment: CDR1 DFQATT and CDR2 SNEGSKA (reference sequence). CDR3 size: 15 residues. J lost 4 bases, V lost 4 bases, and 8 bases had no gene match. Here the CDR3 DNA reads TGCAGTGCTACATTTTCTAGCGGGAGGGTTTACGAGCAGTACTTC. It translates to CSATFSSGRVYEQYF.

Worth noting for this clonotype: The junction does not match germline at one end; this may be a read error. The genes are TRBV4-1 and TRBJ1-1; TRBD1 matches at 9 bases. CDR1 and CDR2 (germline): MGHRA, YSYEKL. CDR3 length equals 18 residues. The CDR3: CASSQNGGTGLLNTGAFF. In nucleotides, the CDR3 is TGCGCCAGCAGCCAGAATGGAGGGACAGGGCTCCTTAACACTGGAGCTTTCTTT.

This chain joins TRBV29-1 and TRBJ2-1; no firm D call. The V end lost 4 bases, the J end lost 4 bases, and 8 bases lay between the germline ends. CDR1 is SQVTM, CDR2 ANQGSEA, per germline. CDR3 length: 12 residues. CDR3: CSVVPEYNEQFF. CDR3 nucleotide sequence: TGCAGCGTTGTACCCGAATACAATGAGCAGTTCTTC.

This clonotype was recorded a few times. CDR3 in DNA: TGTGCCAGCCGGATACAGGGAGCCCCCACCTACGAGCAGTACTTC. Translated, it gives CASRIQGAPTYEQYF. The chain uses TRBV27 and TRBJ2-7; TRBD1 is a possible D gene (6 bases). V lost 8 bases and J 2 bases, leaving 19 bases between the germline ends. The CDR3 has 15 amino acids. Germline assignment: CDR1 MNHEY and CDR2 SMNVEV (reference sequence).

This clonotype was observed many times. This chain uses TRBV11-3 with TRBJ2-3; no firm D call. Germline values: CDR1 SGHNT, CDR2 YENEEA. V was shortened by 5 bases and J by 6 bases, with 12 bases between the two germline ends. The CDR3 has 13 residues. CDR3 sequence reads: CASSTGRRDTQYF. CDR3 nucleotide sequence: TGTGCCAGCAGCACTGGACGAAGGGATACGCAGTATTTT.

This rearrangement joins TRBV20-1 to TRBJ2-1; maybe TRBD1 (5 bases). This CDR3 spans 14 amino acids. The ends were cut back, 0 bases at V and 9 bases at J, with 15 bases in the middle. In germline, CDR1 is DFQATT, CDR2 SNEGSKA (reference sequence). In nucleotides, the CDR3 is TGCAGTGCTAGAGATTTATCAAGGGGATTTGAGCAGTTCTTC. Translation: CSARDLSRGFEQFF.

This clonotype was detected many times. The rearrangement uses TRBV28 and TRBJ1-6; D gene unclear. Germline CDR1 reads MDHEN; CDR2 reads SYDVKM. V lost 7 bases, J lost 10 bases, and 14 bases lay in between. This CDR3 comprises 13 residues. The CDR3 DNA is TGTGCCAGCAAGGCCAGGTCGTTCTCACCCCTCCACTTT. Translated, it gives CASKARSFSPLHF.

This clonotype was seen at least ten times. The rearrangement links TRBV7-9 to TRBJ1-6; D ambiguous. The ends were cut back, 6 bases at V and 8 bases at J, with 17 bases in the middle. The CDR3 totals 15 residues. Germline CDR1 is SEHNR and CDR2 is FQNEAQ (reference sequence). The CDR3, as DNA: TGTGCCAGCAGTCTCCAAATGGGCGGAGATTCACCCCTCCACTTT. The encoded protein is CASSLQMGGDSPLHF.

As for this clonotype: This may stem from a read error, because a much larger clone lies one nucleotide away. CDR3 nucleotides: TGCGCCGGCAGCTCAAACAGGGGGTCTAGGGATACGCAGTATTTT. Encoded protein: CAGSSNRGSRDTQYF. This chain links TRBV5-1 with TRBJ2-3, with TRBD1 matching 8 bases. The CDR3 contains 15 residues. Germline loops: CDR1 SGHRS, CDR2 YFSETQ.

This clonotype was seen ten or more times. This chain links TRBV12-3 or TRBV12-4 with TRBJ2-5; 11 nucleotides line up with TRBD2. The CDR3 is made up of 16 amino acids. Germline trimming cut 5 bases from V and 6 bases from J; bases unmatched to any gene: 11. CDR3 amino acids: CASSALAGVGIKTQYF. The CDR3 DNA reads as TGTGCCAGCAGTGCACTAGCGGGAGTCGGCATAAAGACCCAGTACTTC.

Ten or more counts support this clonotype. The chain employs TRBV11-2 and TRBJ2-5; D unclear. Per the germline V gene, CDR1 is SGHAT and CDR2 is FQNNGV. Deletions cut 0 bases from V and 5 bases from J, with 7 bases between. This CDR3 contains 13 residues. This chain's CDR3 is CASSLDLGETQYF. CDR3 sequence (DNA): TGTGCCAGCAGCTTAGATTTAGGCGAGACCCAGTACTTC.

This rearrangement joins TRBV9 to TRBJ2-1, with TRBD2 matching 8 bases. Germline V gene data show CDR1 as SGDLS and CDR2 as YYNGEE. V dropped 3 bases and J dropped 6; count of bases not matched to a gene: 8. CDR3 size: 15 residues. The CDR3 nucleotides read TGTGCCAGCAGCGAGAGAGCGGGAGCCGTCAATGAGCAGTTCTTC. Protein: CASSERAGAVNEQFF.

The V and J genes are TRBV7-6 and TRBJ2-2, with a tentative D call TRBD2 (5 bases). The germline CDR1 and CDR2 sequences are SGHVS and FNYEAQ. CDR3 length equals 14 residues. V was pared by 0 bases and J by 6 bases, with 8 bases between. Here the CDR3 DNA reads TGTGCCAGCAGCTTAGCAGCGGCCGCCGGGGAGCTGTTTTTT. Its translation: CASSLAAAAGELFF.

The chain recombines TRBV20-1 with TRBJ1-2; TRBD1 matches 7 bases. CDR1 is DFQATT, CDR2 SNEGSKA, per germline (reference sequence). V lost 5 bases, J lost 8 bases, and 11 bases stayed unmatched. The CDR3 extends over 13 amino acids. The CDR3 DNA sequence: TGCAGTGCTCCTCGACAGGGAATGAGGGGCTACACCTTC. Its translation is CSAPRQGMRGYTF.